This T cell receptor beta chain appears in the sequencing data of a study of response to subunit inactivated influenza vaccine. Findings and limits, study-wide: Few additional T cells are recruited per seasonal influenza vaccination, authors suggested.

One entry per CDR3 protein results from TCRdb running MiXCR on the RT-PCR reads. Of hundreds of thousands of distinct CDR3 sequences in the sample, approximately 10% were seen once. As for this clonotype: Its antigen is still unknown.

V lost 4 bases and J lost 4; bases outside the gene matches: 11. The CDR3 is 16 residues long. The germline gives CDR1 SGHDT, CDR2 YYEEEE. The rearrangement uses TRBV5-6 and TRBJ2-1; 7 bases align to TRBD1. The material was PBMCs from blood, obtained on the day of vaccination. The TCR comes from a middle-aged man who received an inactivated influenza vaccine. CDR3 bases: TGTGCCAGCAGCGAGATGGGGACAGAGCATTACAATGAGCAGTTCTTC. It specifies CASSEMGTEHYNEQFF. Full variable domain (remainder filled in from reference TRBV5-6 and TRBJ2-1): DAGVTQSPTHLIKTRGQQVTLRCSPKSGHDTVSWYQQALGQGPQFIFQYYEEEERQRGNFPDRFSGHQFPNYSSELNVNALLLGDSALYLCASSEMGTEHYNEQFFGPGTRLTVL.